The 20 T cell receptor beta chains in this list originate from one sample, sequenced in a study of blood T cell repertoires in COVID-19. The method was immunoSEQ multiplex PCR; TCRdb's version includes in-frame clones alone and lacks a portion of them. This table has some 290,000 clones, about nine tenths appearing once. Sequencing input: peripheral blood. All receptors come from a woman aged 50 to 65 who had recovered from COVID-19.

This clone was detected a few times. J is TRBJ1-5 and V is TRBV28, with TRBD1 as a possible D gene (5 bases). Germline-derived CDR1 and CDR2 are MDHEN and SYDVKM. The V and J ends lost 8 bases and 6 bases respectively, with 14 bases between them. This CDR3 region has 13 residues. CDR3: CASGTGAGQPQHF. CDR3 in DNA: TGTGCCAGCGGTACAGGTGCTGGTCAGCCCCAGCATTTT.

The genes are TRBV28 and TRBJ2-1, with D perhaps matching TRBD1 (5 bases). Per the germline V gene, CDR1 is MDHEN and CDR2 is SYDVKM. V shed 5 bases and J shed 0 bases, with 8 bases lying between them. The CDR3 length is 14 residues. The CDR3 DNA reads TGTGCCAGCAGTCCTGACAGCTCCTACAATGAGCAGTTCTTC. Amino acids: CASSPDSSYNEQFF.

The V call is TRBV29-1, the J call TRBJ1-1; D gene uncertain. The CDR3 has 13 residues. The ends were cut back, 3 bases at V and 2 bases at J, with 10 bases in the middle. Germline V CDR1 and CDR2: SQVTM, ANQGSEA. CDR3: CSVDSQFNTEAFF. The CDR3 bases are TGCAGCGTTGACTCCCAGTTTAACACTGAAGCTTTCTTT.

The CDR3 protein is CASSFRGLRSTEAFF. The CDR3 DNA reads as TGTGCCAGCAGTTTCAGGGGGCTCCGGTCCACTGAAGCTTTCTTT. The chain employs TRBV28 and TRBJ1-1; 8 positions match TRBD1. Looked up from germline, CDR1 is MDHEN and CDR2 is SYDVKM. Trimming removed 3 bases from V and 4 bases from J; junction bases left unmatched: 7. The length of the CDR3 is 15 residues. The full variable domain, rest sourced from reference TRBV28 and TRBJ1-1, is DVKVTQSSRYLVKRTGEKVFLECVQDMDHENMFWYRQDPGLGLRLIYFSYDVKMKEKGDIPEGYSVSREKKERFSLILESASTNQTSMYLCASSFRGLRSTEAFFGQGTRLTVV.

Only one count was recorded for this clone. The rearrangement uses TRBV28 and TRBJ1-3; D possibly corresponds to TRBD1 (6 bases). This CDR3 contains 16 residues. Between the trimmed V and J ends, which lost 7 bases and 4 bases, there was a span of 20 bases. From germline, CDR1 is MDHEN and CDR2 SYDVKM. CDR3 sequence reads: CASNTNGGGAGNTIYF. The CDR3 nucleotides read TGTGCCAGCAATACAAACGGGGGGGGCGCGGGAAACACCATATATTTT.

The sample holds one count of this clone. The V and J genes are TRBV7-2 and TRBJ1-2; 8 bases align to TRBD1. CDR3 length: 16 amino acids. The J segment lost 2 bases and the V segment lost 5 bases, leaving 10 bases of the junction unmatched. Germline lookup yields CDR1 SGHTA and CDR2 FQGNSA. CDR3 loop: CASSQNGQGWNYGYTF. The CDR3 DNA reads TGTGCCAGCAGCCAAAACGGACAGGGTTGGAACTATGGCTACACCTTC.

The chain uses TRBV7-3 and TRBJ2-1; no clear D. Germline assignment: CDR1 SGHTA and CDR2 FQGTGA. Trimming stripped 0 bases from V and 10 bases from J, with 16 bases between. This CDR3 spans 15 amino acids. The chain's CDR3 is CASSLTARERVEQFF. The DNA of the CDR3 is TGTGCCAGCAGCTTAACGGCGCGAGAACGGGTAGAGCAGTTCTTC.

This rearrangement joins TRBV15 to TRBJ2-1; the D gene is possibly TRBD1 (6 bases). Germline V gene sequence: CDR1 LNHNV, CDR2 YYDKDF (reference sequence). Trimming removed 0 bases at V and 6 bases at J, with 15 bases between. The CDR3 is 16 amino acids. The chain's CDR3 is CATSRESRGFFNEQFF. The CDR3 DNA sequence: TGTGCCACCAGCAGAGAGTCCAGGGGTTTTTTCAATGAGCAGTTCTTC.

V is TRBV30 and J is TRBJ2-7, with a weak D call TRBD1 (6 bases). Germline V gene data show CDR1 as GTSNPN and CDR2 as SVGIG (reference sequence). The CDR3 sequence is 15 residues long. V dropped 3 bases and J dropped 2 bases, with 17 bases sitting between them. The CDR3 loop reads CAWSAGTRATYEQYF. The CDR3 nucleotides read TGTGCCTGGAGCGCCGGGACAAGGGCCACCTACGAGCAGTACTTC.

This clone was picked up one time. The chain couples TRBV7-9 to TRBJ2-5; TRBD1 might be the D (6 bases). Germline CDR1 and CDR2: SEHNR and FQNEAQ (reference sequence). Trimming shortened V by 5 bases and J by 5 bases, and 15 bases separated the two germline ends. This CDR3 has 14 amino acids. The CDR3, as DNA: TGTGCCAGCAGCGGATCAGGGGTGCAGGAGACCCAGTACTTC. Translating gives CASSGSGVQETQYF. Supplemented by reference TRBV7-9 and TRBJ2-5, the full variable domain reads DTGVSQNPRHKITKRGQNVTFRCDPISEHNRLYWYRQTLGQGPEFLTYFQNEAQLEKSRLLSDRFSAERPKGSFSTLEIQRTEQGDSAMYLCASSGSGVQETQYFGPGTRLLVL.

The V and J genes are TRBV28 and TRBJ2-7; D unclear. V shed 3 bases and J shed 1 base, with 7 bases lying between them. The germline V gene has CDR1 MDHEN and CDR2 SYDVKM. The CDR3 is made up of 13 amino acids. CDR3 in amino acids: CASSFHISYEQYF. The DNA of the CDR3 is TGTGCCAGCAGTTTTCACATTTCCTACGAGCAGTACTTC.

J is TRBJ2-7 and V is TRBV5-6; the D is unclear. The CDR3 is 13 residues long. The germline gives CDR1 SGHDT, CDR2 YYEEEE. The V end lost 1 base, the J end lost 5 bases, and 10 bases lay between the germline ends. CDR3 region: CASSLTGVDEQYF. The DNA for the CDR3 is TGTGCCAGCAGCTTGACTGGTGTTGACGAGCAGTACTTC.

This chain joins TRBV19 and TRBJ1-3, with a weak D call TRBD1 (5 bases). V lost 9 bases and J lost 0, with 21 bases in between. CDR3 length: 17 residues. Germline V gives CDR1 LNHDA, CDR2 SQIVND (reference sequence). Written as DNA, the CDR3 is TGTGCCAGCCAGCAGGGAACAGCCTCCCGCTCTGGAAACACCATATATTTT. It yields the protein CASQQGTASRSGNTIYF. The complete variable domain, with remaining parts taken from reference TRBV19 and TRBJ1-3, reads DGGITQSPKYLFRKEGQNVTLSCEQNLNHDAMYWYRQDPGQGLRLIYYSQIVNDFQKGDIAEGYSVSREKKESFPLTVTSAQKNPTAFYLCASQQGTASRSGNTIYFGEGSWLTVV.

The rearrangement joins TRBV27 to TRBJ1-1; TRBD1 aligns across 12 bases. The CDR3 is 15 amino acids. After removal of 0 bases from V and 7 bases from J, the junction contained 3 bases not matched to a gene. CDR1 is MNHEY, CDR2 SMNVEV, per germline (reference sequence). For the CDR3, the DNA is TGTGCCAGCAGTTTATCGGGACAGGGGGCGGATGAAGCTTTCTTT. It is translated as CASSLSGQGADEAFF.

The chain carries TRBV7-8 and TRBJ1-5; D possibly corresponds to TRBD1 (5 bases). Germline CDR1 is SGHVS and CDR2 is FQNEAQ. V was trimmed by 3 bases and J by 1 base, leaving 13 bases between them. This CDR3 region has 16 residues. The CDR3 loop reads CASSLDSGGSNQPQHF. Written as DNA, the CDR3 is TGTGCCAGCAGCTTGGATTCCGGGGGAAGCAATCAGCCCCAGCATTTT.

CDR3 protein: CASSKGDRDPYSNQPQHF. DNA of the CDR3: TGTGCCAGCAGCAAAGGGGACAGGGACCCCTATAGCAATCAGCCCCAGCATTTT. V usage is TRBV21-1 and J usage is TRBJ1-5; the table's D call of TRBD1 was not tested on the DNA. TRBV21-1 is given as a pseudogene. There are 18 residues in the CDR3.

This clone was counted a few times. This rearrangement joins TRBV18 to TRBJ2-5, with D maybe TRBD2 (6 bases). The germline CDR1 and CDR2 sequences are KGHSH and LQKENI. The V and J ends lost 0 bases and 2 bases respectively, with 7 bases between them. CDR3 size: 14 residues. CDR3 sequence reads: CASSPPGSQETQYF. The CDR3, as DNA: TGTGCCAGCTCACCACCCGGGAGTCAAGAGACCCAGTACTTC.

The chain recombines TRBV30 with TRBJ2-1, with 9 bases fitting TRBD2. J was trimmed by 8 bases and V by 6 bases; bases with no gene match: 11. CDR1 is GTSNPN and CDR2 is SVGIG in the germline V gene (reference sequence). This CDR3 is 14 amino acids long. Here the CDR3 reads CACDRVAGVDEQFF. The CDR3 coding sequence is TGTGCCTGTGACCGGGTAGCGGGAGTCGATGAGCAGTTCTTC.

This chain links TRBV3-1 (or the pseudogene TRBV3-2) with TRBJ1-5; no clear D. V was pared by 4 bases and J by 4 bases, with 5 bases between. Per germline, CDR1 LGHDT and CDR2 YNNKEL (reference sequence). CDR3 length equals 12 residues. This CDR3 is CASSLGNQPQHF. The CDR3 DNA is TGTGCCAGCAGCCTCGGGAATCAGCCCCAGCATTTT.

The chain has TRBV10-3 and TRBJ1-2; 7 bases match TRBD1. The CDR3 consists of 13 residues. V lost 6 bases and J lost 5; bases outside the gene matches: 6. Germline CDR1 is ENHRY and CDR2 is SYGVKD. The CDR3 DNA reads TGTGCCATCAGCCCAGGGGACAGTTATGGCTACACCTTC. This gives the protein CAISPGDSYGYTF.